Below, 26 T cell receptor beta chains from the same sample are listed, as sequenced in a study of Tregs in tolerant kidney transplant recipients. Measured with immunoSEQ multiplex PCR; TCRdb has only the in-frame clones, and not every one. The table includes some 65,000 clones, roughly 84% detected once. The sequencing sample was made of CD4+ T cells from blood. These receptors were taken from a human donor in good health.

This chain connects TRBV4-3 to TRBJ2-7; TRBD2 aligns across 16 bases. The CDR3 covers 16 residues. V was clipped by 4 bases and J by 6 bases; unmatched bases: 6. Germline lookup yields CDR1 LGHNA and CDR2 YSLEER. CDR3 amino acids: CASSPGTSGGAREQYF. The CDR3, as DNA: TGCGCCAGCAGCCCCGGGACTAGCGGGGGGGCCCGCGAGCAGTACTTC.

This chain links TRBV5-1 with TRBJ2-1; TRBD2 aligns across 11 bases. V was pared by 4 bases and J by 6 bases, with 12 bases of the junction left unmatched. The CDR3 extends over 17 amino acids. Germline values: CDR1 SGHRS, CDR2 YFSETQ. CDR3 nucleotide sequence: TGCGCCAGCAGCCTTTTTACTAGCGGGAGCTGGAGCAATGAGCAGTTCTTC. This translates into CASSLFTSGSWSNEQFF.

In DNA form, the CDR3 reads TGTGCTAGGGGAGGATTCCGAGGCTACACCTTC. Translated, it gives CARGGFRGYTF. V is TRBV12-5 and J is TRBJ1-2; no reliable D call. There are 11 residues in the CDR3. Germline values: CDR1 LGHNT, CDR2 FRNRAP. Trimming took off 9 bases at V and 8 bases at J, with 13 bases between the two ends. Using reference TRBV12-5 and TRBJ1-2 for the parts outside the CDR3, the full variable domain is DARVTQTPRHKVTEMGQEVTMRCQPILGHNTVFWYRQTMMQGLELLAYFRNRAPLDDSGMPKDRFSAEMPDATLATLKIQPSEPRDSAVYFCARGGFRGYTFGSGTRLTVV.

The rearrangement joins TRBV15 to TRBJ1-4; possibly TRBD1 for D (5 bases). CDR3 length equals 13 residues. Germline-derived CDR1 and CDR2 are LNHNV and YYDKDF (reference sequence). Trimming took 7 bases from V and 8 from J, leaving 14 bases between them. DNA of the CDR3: TGTGCCACCAAAGGGGAGTTTAGGGAAAAACTGTTTTTT. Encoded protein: CATKGEFREKLFF.

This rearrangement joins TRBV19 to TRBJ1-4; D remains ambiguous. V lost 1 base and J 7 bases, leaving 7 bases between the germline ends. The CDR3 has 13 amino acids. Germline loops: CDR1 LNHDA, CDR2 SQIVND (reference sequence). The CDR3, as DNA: TGTGCCAGTAGTATAGGGGGAGTTGAAAAACTGTTTTTT. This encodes CASSIGGVEKLFF.

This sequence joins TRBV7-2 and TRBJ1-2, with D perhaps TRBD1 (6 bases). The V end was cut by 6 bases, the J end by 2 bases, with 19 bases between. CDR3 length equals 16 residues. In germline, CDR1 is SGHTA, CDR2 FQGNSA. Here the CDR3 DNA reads TGTGCCAGCAGTCCAACTCCGGGACACACAAACTATGGCTACACCTTC. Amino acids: CASSPTPGHTNYGYTF.

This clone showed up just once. CDR3 sequence reads: CASSATSGRSYNEQFF. CDR3 nucleotide sequence: TGTGCCAGCAGCGCTACTAGCGGACGCTCCTACAATGAGCAGTTCTTC. The chain has TRBV9 and TRBJ2-1; TRBD2 matches 8 bases. The germline CDR1 and CDR2 sequences are SGDLS and YYNGEE. This CDR3 region has 16 residues. V was clipped by 3 bases and J by 0 bases; unmatched bases: 5.

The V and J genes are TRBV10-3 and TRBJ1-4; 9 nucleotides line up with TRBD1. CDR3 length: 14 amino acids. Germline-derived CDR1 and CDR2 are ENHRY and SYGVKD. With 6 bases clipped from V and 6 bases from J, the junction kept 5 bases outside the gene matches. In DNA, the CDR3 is TGTGCCATCAGGCCGGGACAGGGAGATGAAAAACTGTTTTTT. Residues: CAIRPGQGDEKLFF.

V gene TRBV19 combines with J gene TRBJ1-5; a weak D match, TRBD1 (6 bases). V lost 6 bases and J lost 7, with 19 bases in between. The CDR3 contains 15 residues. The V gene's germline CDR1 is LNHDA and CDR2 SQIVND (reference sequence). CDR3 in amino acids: CASSRRGLMGQPQHF. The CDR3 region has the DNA TGTGCCAGTAGCCGCAGGGGCCTGATGGGGCAGCCCCAGCATTTT. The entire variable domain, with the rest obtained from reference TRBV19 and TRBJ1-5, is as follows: DGGITQSPKYLFRKEGQNVTLSCEQNLNHDAMYWYRQDPGQGLRLIYYSQIVNDFQKGDIAEGYSVSREKKESFPLTVTSAQKNPTAFYLCASSRRGLMGQPQHFGDGTRLSIL.

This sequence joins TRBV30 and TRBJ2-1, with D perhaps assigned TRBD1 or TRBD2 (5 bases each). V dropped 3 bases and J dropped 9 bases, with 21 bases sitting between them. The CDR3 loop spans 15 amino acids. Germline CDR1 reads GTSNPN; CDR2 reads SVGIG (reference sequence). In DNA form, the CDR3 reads TGTGCCTGGAGCCGGGACGCCGGCCCAGGGTCTGAGCAGTTCTTC. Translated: CAWSRDAGPGSEQFF.

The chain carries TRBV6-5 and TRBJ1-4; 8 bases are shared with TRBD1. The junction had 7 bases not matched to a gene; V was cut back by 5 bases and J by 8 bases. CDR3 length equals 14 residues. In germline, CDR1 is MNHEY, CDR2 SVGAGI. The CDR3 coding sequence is TGTGCCAGCAGTAGGACAGGGCAGGGGGAAAAACTGTTTTTT. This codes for CASSRTGQGEKLFF.

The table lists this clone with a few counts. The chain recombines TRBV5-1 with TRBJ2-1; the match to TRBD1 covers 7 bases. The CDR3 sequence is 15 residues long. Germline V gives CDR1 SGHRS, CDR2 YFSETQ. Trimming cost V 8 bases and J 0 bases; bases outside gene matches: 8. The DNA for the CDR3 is TGCGCCAGATCCTTCCGGGACAGCTCCTACAATGAGCAGTTCTTC. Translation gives CARSFRDSSYNEQFF.

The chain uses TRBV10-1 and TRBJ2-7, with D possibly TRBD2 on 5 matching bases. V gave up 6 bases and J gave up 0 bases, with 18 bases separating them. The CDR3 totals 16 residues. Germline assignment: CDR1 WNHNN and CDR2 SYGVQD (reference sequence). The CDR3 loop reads CASRAVRGDSSYEQYF. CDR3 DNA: TGCGCCAGCAGAGCAGTCCGGGGTGATAGCTCCTACGAGCAGTACTTC.

In nucleotides, the CDR3 is TGTGCCAGCAGCTTAGTAATCACCGGGGAGCTGTTTTTT. Translating gives CASSLVITGELFF. The gene calls are TRBV7-8 and TRBJ2-2; D unclear. V lost 1 base and J lost 4, with 4 bases in between. The CDR3 is made up of 13 amino acids. CDR1 is SGHVS, CDR2 FQNEAQ, per germline.

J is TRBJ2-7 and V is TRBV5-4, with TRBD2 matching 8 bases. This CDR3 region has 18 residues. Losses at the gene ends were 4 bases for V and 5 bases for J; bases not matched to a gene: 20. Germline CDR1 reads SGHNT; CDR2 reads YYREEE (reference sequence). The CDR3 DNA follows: TGTGCCAGCAGCCATCCCTACGGGGGGGCGGGAGTCGGCGACGAGCAGTACTTC. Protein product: CASSHPYGGAGVGDEQYF.

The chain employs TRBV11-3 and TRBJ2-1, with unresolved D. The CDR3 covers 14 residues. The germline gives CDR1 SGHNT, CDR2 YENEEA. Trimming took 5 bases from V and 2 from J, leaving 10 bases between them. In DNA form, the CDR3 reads TGTGCCAGCAGCCCCCAATCCGCCTACAATGAGCAGTTCTTC. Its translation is CASSPQSAYNEQFF.

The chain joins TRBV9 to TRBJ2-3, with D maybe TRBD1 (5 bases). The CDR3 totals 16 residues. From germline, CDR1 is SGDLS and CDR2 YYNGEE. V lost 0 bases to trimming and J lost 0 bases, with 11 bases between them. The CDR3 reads CASSVGADTSTDTQYF. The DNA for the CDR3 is TGTGCCAGCAGCGTAGGGGCGGACACTAGCACAGATACGCAGTATTTT.

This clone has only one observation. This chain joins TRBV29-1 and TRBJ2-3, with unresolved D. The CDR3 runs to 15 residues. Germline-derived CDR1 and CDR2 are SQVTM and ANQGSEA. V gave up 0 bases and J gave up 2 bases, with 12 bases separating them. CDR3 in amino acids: CSVEDGYRHTDTQYF. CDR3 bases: TGCAGCGTTGAAGATGGCTACAGACACACAGATACGCAGTATTTT.

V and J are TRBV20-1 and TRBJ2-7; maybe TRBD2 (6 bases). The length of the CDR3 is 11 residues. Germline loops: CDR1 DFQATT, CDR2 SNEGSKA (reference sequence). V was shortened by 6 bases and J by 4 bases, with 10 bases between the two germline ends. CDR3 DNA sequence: TGCAGTGCCCAGAGCGGGTACGAGCAGTACTTC. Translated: CSAQSGYEQYF.

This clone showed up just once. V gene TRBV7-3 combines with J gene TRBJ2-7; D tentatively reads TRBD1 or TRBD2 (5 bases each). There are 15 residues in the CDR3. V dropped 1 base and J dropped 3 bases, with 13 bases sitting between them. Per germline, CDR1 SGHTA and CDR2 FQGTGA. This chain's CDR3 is CASSLRASGGYEQYF. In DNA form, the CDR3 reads TGTGCCAGCAGCTTAAGGGCCTCTGGGGGCTACGAGCAGTACTTC.

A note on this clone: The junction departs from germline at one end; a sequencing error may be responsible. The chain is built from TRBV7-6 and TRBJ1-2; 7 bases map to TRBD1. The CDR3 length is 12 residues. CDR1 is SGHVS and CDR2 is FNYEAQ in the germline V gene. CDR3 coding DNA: TGTGCCAGCAGCGAACAGGGGAATGGCTGCACCTTC. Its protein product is CASSEQGNGCTF.

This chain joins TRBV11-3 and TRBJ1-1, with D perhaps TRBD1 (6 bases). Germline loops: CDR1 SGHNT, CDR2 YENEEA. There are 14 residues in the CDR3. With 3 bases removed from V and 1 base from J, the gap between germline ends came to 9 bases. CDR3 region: CASSLGGPNTEAFF. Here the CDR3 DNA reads TGTGCCAGCAGCTTGGGGGGCCCGAACACTGAAGCTTTCTTT.

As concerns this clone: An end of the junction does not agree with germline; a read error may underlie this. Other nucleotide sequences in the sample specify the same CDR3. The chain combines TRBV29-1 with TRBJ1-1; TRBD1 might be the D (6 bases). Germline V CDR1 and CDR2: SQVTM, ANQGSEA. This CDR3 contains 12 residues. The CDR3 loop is CSVQGGNTEAFF. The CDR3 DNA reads TGCAGCGTTCAAGGGGGGAACACCGAAGCTTTCTTT.

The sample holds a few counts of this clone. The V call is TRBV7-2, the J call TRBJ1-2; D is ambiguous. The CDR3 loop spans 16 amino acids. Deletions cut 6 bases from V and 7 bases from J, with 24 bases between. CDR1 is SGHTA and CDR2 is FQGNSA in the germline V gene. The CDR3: CASSPDDDGVLAGYTF. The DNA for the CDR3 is TGTGCCAGCAGTCCGGACGACGACGGGGTTTTAGCTGGCTACACCTTC.

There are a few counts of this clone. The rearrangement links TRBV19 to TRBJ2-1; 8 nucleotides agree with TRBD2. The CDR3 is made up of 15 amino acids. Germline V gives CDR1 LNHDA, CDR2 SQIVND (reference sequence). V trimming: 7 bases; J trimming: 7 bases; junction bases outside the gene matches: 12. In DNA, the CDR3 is TGTGCCAGTACCAACCTTCCGGGACTAGAGAATGAGCAGTTCTTC. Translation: CASTNLPGLENEQFF. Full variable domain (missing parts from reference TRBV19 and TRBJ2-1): DGGITQSPKYLFRKEGQNVTLSCEQNLNHDAMYWYRQDPGQGLRLIYYSQIVNDFQKGDIAEGYSVSREKKESFPLTVTSAQKNPTAFYLCASTNLPGLENEQFFGPGTRLTVL.

The CDR3 sequence: CASRFLRQETQYF. In DNA, the CDR3 is TGTGCCAGCAGATTTTTACGGCAAGAGACCCAGTACTTC. J is TRBJ2-5 and V is TRBV6-5; D gene unclear. The CDR3 contains 13 residues. Trimming cost V 6 bases and J 2 bases, with 10 bases left between them. Germline V gene data show CDR1 as MNHEY and CDR2 as SVGAGI.